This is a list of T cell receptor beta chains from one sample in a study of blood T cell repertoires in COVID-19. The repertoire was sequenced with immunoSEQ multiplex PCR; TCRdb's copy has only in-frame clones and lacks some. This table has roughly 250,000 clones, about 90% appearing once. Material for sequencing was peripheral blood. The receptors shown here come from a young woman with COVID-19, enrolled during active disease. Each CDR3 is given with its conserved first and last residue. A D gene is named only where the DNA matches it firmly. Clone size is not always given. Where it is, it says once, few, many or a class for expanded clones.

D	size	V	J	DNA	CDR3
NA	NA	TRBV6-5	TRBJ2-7	TGTGCCAGCCGCGTTAGCGGACCTCCCTACGAGCAGTACTTC	CASRVSGPPYEQYF
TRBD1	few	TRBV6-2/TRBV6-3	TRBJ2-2	TGTGCCAGCAGTACAGGGGGAGCCGGGACCGGGGAGCTGTTTTTT	CASSTGGAGTGELFF
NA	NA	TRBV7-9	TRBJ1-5	TGTGCCAGCAGCCCCCCGGGTGTGGGTAGCAATCAGCCCCAGCATTTT	CASSPPGVGSNQPQHF
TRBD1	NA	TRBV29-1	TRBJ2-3	TGCAGCGTAGACAGGGGCTTGGGCACAGATACGCAGTATTTT	CSVDRGLGTDTQYF
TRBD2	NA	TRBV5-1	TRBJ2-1	TGCGCCAGCAGCTTGTCGGGGGGGCCTTATAGCAATGAGCAGTTCTTC	CASSLSGGPYSNEQFF
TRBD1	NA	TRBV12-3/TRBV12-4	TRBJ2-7	TGTGCCAGCAGTCCAGACAGGGCGTACGAGCAGTACTTC	CASSPDRAYEQYF
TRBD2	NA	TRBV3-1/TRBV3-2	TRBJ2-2	TGTGCCAGCAGCGGAGCTAGCGGGGGTCCCGAGACGAACACCGGGGAGCTGTTTTTT	CASSGASGGPETNTGELFF
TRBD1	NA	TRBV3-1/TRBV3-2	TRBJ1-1	TGTGCCAGCAGCCAGACAGGGCTGGACACTGAAGCTTTCTTT	CASSQTGLDTEAFF
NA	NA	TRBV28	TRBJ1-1	TGTGCCAGCAGTTTACTTGGGGGGTTGTTGGCTTTCTTT	CASSLLGGLLAFF
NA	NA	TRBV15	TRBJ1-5	TGTGCCACTGGGGACACAGGTCTGGGGAACCAGCCCCAGCATTTT	CATGDTGLGNQPQHF
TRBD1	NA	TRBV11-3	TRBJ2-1	TGTGCCAGCAGCTCCTCAGGGGGAGTTGAGCAGTTCTTC	CASSSSGGVEQFF
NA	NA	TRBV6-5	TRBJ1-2	TGTGCCAGCAGAACCACGAAGGGGTACTATGGCTACACCTTC	CASRTTKGYYGYTF
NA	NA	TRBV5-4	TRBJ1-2	TGTGCCAGCAGCTCCCGACAGAGTGGAACTCCCAACTATGGCTACACCTTC	CASSSRQSGTPNYGYTF
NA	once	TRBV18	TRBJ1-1	TGTGCCAGCTCACCCAAGGCGGCAGTCACTGAAGCTTTCTTT	CASSPKAAVTEAFF
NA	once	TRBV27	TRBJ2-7	TGTGCCAGCAGCCCAGGTGGTGGGGGCGGATACGAGCAGTACTTC	CASSPGGGGGYEQYF
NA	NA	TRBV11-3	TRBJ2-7	TGTGCCAGCAGCTCAAAACAGGGCTACGAGCAGTACTTC	CASSSKQGYEQYF
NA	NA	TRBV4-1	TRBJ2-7	TGCGCCAGCAGCCATCGGCCAGAGGTGGGCTCCTACGAGCAGTACTTC	CASSHRPEVGSYEQYF
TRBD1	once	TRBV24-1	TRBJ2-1	TGTGCCACCAGTGATTCGGCCCTGGGACAGGGGTTGGGCAATGAGCAGTTCTTC	CATSDSALGQGLGNEQFF
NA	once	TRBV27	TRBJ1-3	TGTGCCAGCCCCGCCAAGGGGTCCCCTCCTGGAAACACCATATATTTT	CASPAKGSPPGNTIYF
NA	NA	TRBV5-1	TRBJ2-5	TGCGCCAGCAGCTTGGGGCACCTCCAAGAGACCCAGTACTTC	CASSLGHLQETQYF
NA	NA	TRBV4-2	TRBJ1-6	TGTGCCAGCAGCCAAGAAAGGAGTAATTCACCCCTCCACTTT	CASSQERSNSPLHF
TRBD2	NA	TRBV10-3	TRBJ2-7	TGTGCCATCAGTCCCGGGACTAGCAGCTACGAGCAGTACTTC	CAISPGTSSYEQYF
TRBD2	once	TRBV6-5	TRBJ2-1	TGTGCCAGCAGTTACGGAAGGACGGGGGGATACAATGAGCAGTTCTTC	CASSYGRTGGYNEQFF
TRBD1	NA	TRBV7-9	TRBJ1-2	TGTGCCAGCAGCCCCGGGACAGGGTTCGTAGGCTACACCTTC	CASSPGTGFVGYTF
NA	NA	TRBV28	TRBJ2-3	TGTGCCAGCGCCCTTGGACTTGACGAATATACGCAGTATTTT	CASALGLDEYTQYF
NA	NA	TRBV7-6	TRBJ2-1	TGTGCCAGCAGCCAAGTGAGCCCCAATGAGCAGTTCTTC	CASSQVSPNEQFF
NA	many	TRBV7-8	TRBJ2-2	TGTGCCAGCAGCCCCCGACCCGACTCCGGGGAGCTGTTTTTT	CASSPRPDSGELFF
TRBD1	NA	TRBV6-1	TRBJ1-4	TGTGCCAGCAGTGGACCGCAGACAAAGAAAGGGGGCCGGGAAAAACTGTTTTTT	CASSGPQTKKGGREKLFF
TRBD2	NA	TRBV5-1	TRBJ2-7	TGCGCCAGCAGCTTGGCCTTCGGCGGGGGGTCCTACGAGCAGTACTTC	CASSLAFGGGSYEQYF
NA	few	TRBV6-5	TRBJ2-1	TGTGCCAGCATTAAAGGAGGGAGCTCCTACAATGAGCAGTTCTTC	CASIKGGSSYNEQFF
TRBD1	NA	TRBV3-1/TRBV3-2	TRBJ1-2	TGTGCCAGCAGCCAAACCTCCGTGACAGGGAATGGCTACACCTTC	CASSQTSVTGNGYTF
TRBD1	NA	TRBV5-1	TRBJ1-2	TGCGCCAGCAGCTTCGACAGGGATGGCTACACCTTC	CASSFDRDGYTF
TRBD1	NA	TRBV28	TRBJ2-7	TGTGCCACCTCGGGACAGGGGGCGCGAGAGCAGTACTTC	CATSGQGAREQYF
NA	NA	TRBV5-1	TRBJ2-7	TGCGCCAGCAGCTTTGAAGGCGGCGAGCAGTACTTC	CASSFEGGEQYF
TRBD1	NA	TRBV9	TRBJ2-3	TGTGCCAGCAGCTCAGACAGGGGCAAGGATACGCAGTATTTT	CASSSDRGKDTQYF
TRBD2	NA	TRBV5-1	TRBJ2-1	TGCGCCAGCAGCTTGGAGGGACTATACAATGAGCAGTTCTTC	CASSLEGLYNEQFF
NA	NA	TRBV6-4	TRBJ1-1	TGTGCCAGCAGTGACTCATTAGGAGCTAACACTGAAGCTTTCTTT	CASSDSLGANTEAFF
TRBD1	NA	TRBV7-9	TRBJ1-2	TGTGCCAGCAGCCTAGAGACAGGGAAGGCCTACACCTTC	CASSLETGKAYTF
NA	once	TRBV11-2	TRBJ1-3	TGTGCCAGCAGCTTAGATCATGTTGGAAACACCATATATTTT	CASSLDHVGNTIYF
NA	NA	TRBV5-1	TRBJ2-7	TGCGCCAGCAGCTTGGAACGGTTTCTACCCTACGAGCAGTACTTC	CASSLERFLPYEQYF
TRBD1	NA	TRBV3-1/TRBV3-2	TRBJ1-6	TGTGCCAGCAGCCCTTCGGGACAGGGGTTTTCGAATTCACCCCTCCACTTT	CASSPSGQGFSNSPLHF
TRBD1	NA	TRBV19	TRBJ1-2	TGTGCCAGTAGTCCCAGGGGGAGGTATGGCTACACCTTC	CASSPRGRYGYTF
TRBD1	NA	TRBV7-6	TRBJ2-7	TGTGCCAGCAGCTTACCCGGACAGGCCGGCTCTAATCCCTACGAGCAGTACTTC	CASSLPGQAGSNPYEQYF
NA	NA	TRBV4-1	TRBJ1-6	TGCGCCAGCAGCCAAGAACCTCTAGGGAGGCAATCACCCCTCCACTTT	CASSQEPLGRQSPLHF